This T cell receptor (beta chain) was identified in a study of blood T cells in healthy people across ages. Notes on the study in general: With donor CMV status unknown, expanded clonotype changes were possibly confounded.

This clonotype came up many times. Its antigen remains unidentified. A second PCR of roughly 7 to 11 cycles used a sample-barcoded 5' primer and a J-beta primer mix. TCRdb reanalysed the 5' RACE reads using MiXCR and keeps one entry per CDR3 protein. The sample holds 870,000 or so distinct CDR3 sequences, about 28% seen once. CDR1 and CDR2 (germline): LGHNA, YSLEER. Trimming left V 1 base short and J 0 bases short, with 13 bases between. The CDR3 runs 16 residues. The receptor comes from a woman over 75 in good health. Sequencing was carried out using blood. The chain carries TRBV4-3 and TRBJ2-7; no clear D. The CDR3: CASSQGPGPLSYEQYF. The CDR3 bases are TGCGCCAGCAGCCAAGGGCCGGGCCCGCTCTCCTACGAGCAGTACTTC.